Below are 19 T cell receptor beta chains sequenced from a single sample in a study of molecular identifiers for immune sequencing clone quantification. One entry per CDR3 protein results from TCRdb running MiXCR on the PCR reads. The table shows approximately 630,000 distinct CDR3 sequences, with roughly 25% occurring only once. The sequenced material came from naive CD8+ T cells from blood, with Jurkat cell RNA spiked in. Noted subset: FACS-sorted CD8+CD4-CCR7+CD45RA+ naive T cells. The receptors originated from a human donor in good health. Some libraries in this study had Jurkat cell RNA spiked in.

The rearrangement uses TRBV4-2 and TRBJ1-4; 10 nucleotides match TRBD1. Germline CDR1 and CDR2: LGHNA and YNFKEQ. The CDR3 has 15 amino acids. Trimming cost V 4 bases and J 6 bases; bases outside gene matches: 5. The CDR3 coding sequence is TGTGCCAGCAGCCCCCTGGACAGGGGGGATGAAAAACTGTTTTTT. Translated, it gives CASSPLDRGDEKLFF.

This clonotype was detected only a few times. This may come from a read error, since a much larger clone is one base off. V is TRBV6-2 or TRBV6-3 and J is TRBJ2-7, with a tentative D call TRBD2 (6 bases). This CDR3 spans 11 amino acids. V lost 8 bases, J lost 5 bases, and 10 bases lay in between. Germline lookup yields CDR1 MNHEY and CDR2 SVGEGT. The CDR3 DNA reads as TGTGCCAGCCGTCCGGGGGACGAGCAGTACTTC. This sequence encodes CASRPGDEQYF.

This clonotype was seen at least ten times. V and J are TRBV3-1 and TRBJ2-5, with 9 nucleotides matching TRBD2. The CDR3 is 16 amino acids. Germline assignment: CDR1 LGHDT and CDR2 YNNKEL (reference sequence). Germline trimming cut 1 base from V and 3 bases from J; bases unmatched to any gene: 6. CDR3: CASSQGVVAGEETQYF. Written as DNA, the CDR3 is TGTGCCAGCAGCCAAGGGGTCGTAGCGGGAGAAGAGACCCAGTACTTC.

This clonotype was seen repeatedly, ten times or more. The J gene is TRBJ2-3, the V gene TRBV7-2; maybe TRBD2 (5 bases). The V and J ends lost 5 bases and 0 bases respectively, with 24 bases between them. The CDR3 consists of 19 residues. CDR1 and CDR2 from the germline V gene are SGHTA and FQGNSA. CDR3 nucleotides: TGTGCCAGCAGCCACCTAGCATCAGTTTTCGATTCTAGCACAGATACGCAGTATTTT. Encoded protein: CASSHLASVFDSSTDTQYF.

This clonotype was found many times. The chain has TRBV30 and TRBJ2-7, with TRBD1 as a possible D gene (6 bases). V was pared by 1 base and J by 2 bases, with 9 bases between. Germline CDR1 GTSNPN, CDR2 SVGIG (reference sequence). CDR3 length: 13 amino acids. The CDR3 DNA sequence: TGTGCCTGGAGTGGGACAGCCGCCTACGAGCAGTACTTC. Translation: CAWSGTAAYEQYF.

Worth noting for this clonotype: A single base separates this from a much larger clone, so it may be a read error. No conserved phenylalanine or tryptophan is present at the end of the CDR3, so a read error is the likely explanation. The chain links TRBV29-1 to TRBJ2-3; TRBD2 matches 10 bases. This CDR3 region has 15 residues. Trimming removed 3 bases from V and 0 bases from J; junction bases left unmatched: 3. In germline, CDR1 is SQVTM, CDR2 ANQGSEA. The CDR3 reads CSVDGTSESTDTQYL. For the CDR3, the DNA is TGCAGCGTTGACGGGACTAGCGAGAGCACAGATACGCAGTATCTT.

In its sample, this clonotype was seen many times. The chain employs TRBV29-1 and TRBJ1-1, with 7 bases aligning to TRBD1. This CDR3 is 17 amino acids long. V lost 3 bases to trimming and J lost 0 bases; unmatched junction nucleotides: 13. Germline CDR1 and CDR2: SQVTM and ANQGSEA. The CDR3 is CSVDTVNDRAMNTEAFF. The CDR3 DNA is TGCAGCGTTGACACAGTTAATGACAGGGCTATGAACACTGAAGCTTTCTTT.

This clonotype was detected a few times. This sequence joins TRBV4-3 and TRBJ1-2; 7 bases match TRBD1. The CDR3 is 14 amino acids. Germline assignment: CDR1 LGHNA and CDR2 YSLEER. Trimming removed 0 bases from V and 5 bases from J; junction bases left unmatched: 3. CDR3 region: CASSQDRTGYGYTF. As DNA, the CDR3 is TGCGCCAGCAGCCAAGATCGGACAGGATATGGCTACACCTTC.

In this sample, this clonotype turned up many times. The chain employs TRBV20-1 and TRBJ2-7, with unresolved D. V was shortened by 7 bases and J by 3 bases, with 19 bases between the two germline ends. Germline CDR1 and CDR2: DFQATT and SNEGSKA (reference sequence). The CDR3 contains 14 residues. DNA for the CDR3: TGCAGTGGGAACGACATCGGCAAAGACTACGAGCAGTACTTC. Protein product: CSGNDIGKDYEQYF.

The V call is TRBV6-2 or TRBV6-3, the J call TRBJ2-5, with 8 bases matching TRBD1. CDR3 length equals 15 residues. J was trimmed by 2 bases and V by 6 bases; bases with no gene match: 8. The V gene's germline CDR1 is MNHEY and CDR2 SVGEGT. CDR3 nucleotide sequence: TGTGCCAGCAGATACCGGGACAGGAGACAAGAGACCCAGTACTTC. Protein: CASRYRDRRQETQYF.

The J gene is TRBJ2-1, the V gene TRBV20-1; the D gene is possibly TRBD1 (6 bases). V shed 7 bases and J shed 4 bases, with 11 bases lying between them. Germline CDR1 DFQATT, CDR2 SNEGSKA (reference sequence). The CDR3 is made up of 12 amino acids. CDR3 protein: CSGTEEYNEQFF. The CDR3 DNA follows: TGCAGTGGGACAGAAGAGTACAATGAGCAGTTCTTC.

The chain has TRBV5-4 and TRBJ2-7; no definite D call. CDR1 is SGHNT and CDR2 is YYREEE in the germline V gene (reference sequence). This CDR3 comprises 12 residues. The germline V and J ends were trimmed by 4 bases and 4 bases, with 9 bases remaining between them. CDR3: CASSTNSYEQYF. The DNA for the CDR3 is TGTGCCAGCAGCACCAACAGTTACGAGCAGTACTTC. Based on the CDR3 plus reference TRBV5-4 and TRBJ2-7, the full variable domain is ETGVTQSPTHLIKTRGQQVTLRCSSQSGHNTVSWYQQALGQGPQFIFQYYREEENGRGNFPPRFSGLQFPNYSSELNVNALELDDSALYLCASSTNSYEQYFGPGTRLTVT.

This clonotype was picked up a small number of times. The CDR3 sequence: CASSPQEGTNTGELFF. Written as DNA, the CDR3 is TGTGCCAGCTCACCACAGGAGGGGACGAACACCGGGGAGCTGTTTTTT. The V gene is TRBV18, the J gene TRBJ2-2; TRBD2 is a possible D gene (6 bases). The ends were cut back, 1 base at V and 0 bases at J, with 9 bases in the middle. This CDR3 comprises 16 residues. Germline V gene data show CDR1 as KGHSH and CDR2 as LQKENI. Full variable domain (remainder filled in from reference TRBV18 and TRBJ2-2): NAGVMQNPRHLVRRRGQEARLRCSPMKGHSHVYWYRQLPEEGLKFMVYLQKENIIDESGMPKERFSAEFPKEGPSILRIQQVVRGDSAAYFCASSPQEGTNTGELFFGEGSRLTVL.

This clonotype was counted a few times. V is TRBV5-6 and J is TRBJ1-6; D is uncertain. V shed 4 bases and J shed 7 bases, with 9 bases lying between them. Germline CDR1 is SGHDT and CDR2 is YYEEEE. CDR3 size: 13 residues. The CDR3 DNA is TGTGCCAGCAGCACCGGTCCCAATTCACCCCTCCACTTT. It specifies CASSTGPNSPLHF.

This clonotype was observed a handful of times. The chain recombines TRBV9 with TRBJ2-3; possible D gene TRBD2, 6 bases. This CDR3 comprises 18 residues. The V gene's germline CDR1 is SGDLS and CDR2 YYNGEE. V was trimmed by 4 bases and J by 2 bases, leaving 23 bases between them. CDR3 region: CASSPRSGAGYDTDTQYF. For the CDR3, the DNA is TGTGCCAGCAGCCCTCGCTCCGGGGCGGGGTACGACACAGATACGCAGTATTTT.

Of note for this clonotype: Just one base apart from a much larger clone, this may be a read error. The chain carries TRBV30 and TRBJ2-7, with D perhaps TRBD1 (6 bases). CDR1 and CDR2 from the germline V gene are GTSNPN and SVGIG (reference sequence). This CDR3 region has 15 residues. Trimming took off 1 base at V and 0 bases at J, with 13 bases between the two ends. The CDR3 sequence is CAWSAPEDSSYEQYF. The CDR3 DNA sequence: TGTGCCTGGAGTGCCCCAGAGGACAGCTCCTACGAGCAGTACTTC.

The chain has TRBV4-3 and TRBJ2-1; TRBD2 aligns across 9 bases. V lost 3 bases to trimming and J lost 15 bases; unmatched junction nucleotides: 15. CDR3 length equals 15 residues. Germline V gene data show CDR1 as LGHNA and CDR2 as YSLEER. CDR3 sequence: CASSQDYASGLASFF. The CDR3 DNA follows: TGCGCCAGCAGCCAGGATTATGCCTCCGGACTAGCGTCGTTCTTC.

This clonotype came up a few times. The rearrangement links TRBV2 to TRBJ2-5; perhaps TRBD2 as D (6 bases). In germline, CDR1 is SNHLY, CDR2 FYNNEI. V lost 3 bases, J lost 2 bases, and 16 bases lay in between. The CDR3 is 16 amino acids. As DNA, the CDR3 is TGTGCCAGCAGTGACCCATGGGAGGAGCGGCAAGAGACCCAGTACTTC. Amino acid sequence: CASSDPWEERQETQYF.

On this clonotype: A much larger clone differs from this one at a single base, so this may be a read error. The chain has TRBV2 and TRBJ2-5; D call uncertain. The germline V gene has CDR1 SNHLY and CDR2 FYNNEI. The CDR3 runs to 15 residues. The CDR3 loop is CAGSDIGHLQETQYF. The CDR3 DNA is TGTGCCGGCAGTGATATTGGGCACCTCCAAGAGACCCAGTACTTC.